A single sample gave rise to the 15 T cell receptor beta chains below, sequenced in a study of Ad26.COV2.S vaccination and SARS-CoV-2 variants. Regarding treatment: approximately 18 received Ad26.COV2.S at low or high dose, single or two shots; 5 received placebo; per-sample allocation not given. Samples were taken on day 63 after the first vaccine or placebo injection. TCRdb's table, derived via immunoSEQ multiplex PCR, lists solely in-frame clones and lacks some. The sample records hundreds of thousands of clones, 86% being singletons. The source was peripheral blood, collected in a trial of Ad26.COV2.S vaccine versus placebo. The receptors stem from a person aged 18-65 years who received the Ad26.COV2.S COVID-19 vaccine or a placebo.

This sequence joins TRBV6-2 or TRBV6-3 and TRBJ2-5; maybe TRBD1 (5 bases). Trimming took 4 bases from V and 2 from J, leaving 8 bases between them. CDR3 length: 13 amino acids. Germline V gene lookup returns CDR1 MNHEY and CDR2 SVGEGT. CDR3 coding DNA: TGTGCCAGCAGTTTTGACAGTCAAGAGACCCAGTACTTC. It codes for CASSFDSQETQYF.

In DNA form, the CDR3 reads TGTGCCAGCAGCCCGGGACAGGGGGCTAACGAGCAGTACTTC. Encoded protein: CASSPGQGANEQYF. The V and J genes are TRBV5-6 and TRBJ2-7; 12 positions match TRBD1. V trimming: 4 bases; J trimming: 5 bases; junction bases outside the gene matches: 4. The germline CDR1 and CDR2 sequences are SGHDT and YYEEEE. The CDR3 runs 14 residues.

This clone has just a few counts. The chain couples TRBV12-3 or TRBV12-4 to TRBJ1-5; TRBD1 aligns across 12 bases. The CDR3 is made up of 13 amino acids. After removal of 7 bases from V and 7 bases from J, the junction contained 2 bases not matched to a gene. This chain's CDR3 is CASTGTGGQPQHF. The CDR3 DNA sequence: TGTGCCAGCACCGGGACAGGGGGCCAGCCCCAGCATTTT.

The chain combines TRBV6-5 with TRBJ2-2; a possible D gene is TRBD1 (5 bases). The CDR3 length is 14 residues. CDR1 MNHEY and CDR2 SVGAGI come from the germline V gene. V gave up 7 bases and J gave up 7 bases, with 16 bases separating them. The CDR3 DNA is TGTGCCAGCACAAGGGGTATGGGGATCGGGGAGCTGTTTTTT. Its protein is CASTRGMGIGELFF.

This rearrangement joins TRBV2 to TRBJ2-5; D gene unclear. The germline V gene has CDR1 SNHLY and CDR2 FYNNEI. Trimming pared 10 bases from V and 5 bases from J, leaving 17 bases between. CDR3 size: 13 residues. The CDR3 DNA reads as TGTGCCACTAAACGGCCACCGCCGGAGACCCAGTACTTC. Its translation: CATKRPPPETQYF.

This chain links TRBV5-5 with TRBJ1-6, with D hard to call. The CDR3 contains 15 residues. The V and J ends lost 4 bases and 7 bases respectively, with 15 bases between them. Germline CDR1 SGHKS, CDR2 YYEKEE (reference sequence). CDR3 nucleotide sequence: TGTGCCAGCAGCACCGGCCGGGAGGCCAATTCACCCCTCCACTTT. Protein product: CASSTGREANSPLHF.

This clone has more than one count but fewer than ten. The genes are TRBV27 and TRBJ1-1; 8 bases fit TRBD1. Germline loops: CDR1 MNHEY, CDR2 SMNVEV (reference sequence). The V gene end was trimmed by 4 bases and the J gene end by 1 base; junction bases not matched to a gene: 2. This CDR3 comprises 14 residues. CDR3: CASSSQGANTEAFF. In DNA, the CDR3 is TGTGCCAGCAGTTCCCAGGGGGCGAACACTGAAGCTTTCTTT.

This clone appeared many times. This chain joins TRBV18 and TRBJ2-3; perhaps D is TRBD1 or TRBD2 (5 bases each). Per the germline V gene, CDR1 is KGHSH and CDR2 is LQKENI. V was cut by 3 bases and J by 4 bases, with 14 bases left in between. This CDR3 region has 15 residues. The CDR3 spells CASSPERGMADTQYF. CDR3 coding DNA: TGTGCCAGCTCACCGGAGAGGGGTATGGCAGATACGCAGTATTTT.

The chain joins TRBV28 to TRBJ2-7; 7 bases align to TRBD1. CDR3 length: 11 residues. CDR1 and CDR2 (germline): MDHEN, SYDVKM. With 5 bases clipped from V and 9 bases from J, the junction kept 4 bases outside the gene matches. CDR3 sequence: CASSPRTGQYF. CDR3 nucleotide sequence: TGTGCCAGCAGTCCCCGGACAGGGCAGTACTTC.

This chain links TRBV7-2 with TRBJ1-2, with D perhaps matching TRBD1 (6 bases). Germline CDR1 SGHTA, CDR2 FQGNSA. The ends were cut back, 4 bases at V and 3 bases at J, with 18 bases in the middle. The CDR3 loop spans 16 amino acids. CDR3 sequence reads: CASSSRGGPYHYGYTF. CDR3 sequence (DNA): TGTGCCAGCAGCTCTCGGGGGGGCCCCTACCACTATGGCTACACCTTC.

V and J are TRBV15 and TRBJ2-5; D gene uncertain. V dropped 2 bases and J dropped 2 bases, with 12 bases sitting between them. The CDR3 spans 15 residues. CDR1 LNHNV and CDR2 YYDKDF come from the germline V gene (reference sequence). DNA for the CDR3: TGTGCCACCAGCAGAAACCTTGGCGCGCAAGAGACCCAGTACTTC. Its protein is CATSRNLGAQETQYF.

The gene calls are TRBV12-5 and TRBJ2-1; TRBD2 matches at 13 bases. Trimming removed 9 bases from V and 9 bases from J; junction bases left unmatched: 5. The germline gives CDR1 LGHNT, CDR2 FRNRAP. This CDR3 has 13 residues. The CDR3 DNA follows: TGTGCTAGCTCGGGACTAGCGGGATCTGAGCAGTTCTTC. As protein: CASSGLAGSEQFF.

This sequence joins TRBV27 and TRBJ2-1; TRBD2 agrees at 10 bases. This CDR3 is built from 17 residues. V was pared by 1 base and J by 3 bases, with 6 bases of the junction left unmatched. CDR1 and CDR2 (germline): MNHEY, SMNVEV (reference sequence). The DNA for the CDR3 is TGTGCCAGCAGTTTATTAGCCGGGACTAGCGACTACAATGAGCAGTTCTTC. Translation gives CASSLLAGTSDYNEQFF.

This chain joins TRBV24-1 and TRBJ2-3; 9 bases fit TRBD2. Germline CDR1 and CDR2: KGHDR and SFDVKD. Trimming at V came to 1 base and at J to 2 bases, leaving 3 bases not matched to a gene. This CDR3 comprises 16 residues. CDR3 in amino acids: CATSDFAGGVTDTQYF. CDR3 nucleotide sequence: TGTGCCACCAGTGATTTTGCGGGAGGGGTCACAGATACGCAGTATTTT.

The V call is TRBV2, the J call TRBJ2-5; D gene unclear. Between the trimmed V and J ends, which lost 10 bases and 5 bases, there was a span of 11 bases. Germline CDR1 SNHLY, CDR2 FYNNEI. The CDR3 runs to 11 residues. CDR3 protein: CAIEGWETQYF. In DNA form, the CDR3 reads TGTGCCATCGAAGGGTGGGAGACCCAGTACTTC. The full variable domain, its missing parts supplied by reference TRBV2 and TRBJ2-5, is EPEVTQTPSHQVTQMGQEVILRCVPISNHLYFYWYRQILGQKVEFLVSFYNNEISEKSEIFDDQFSVERPDGSNFTLKIRSTKLEDSAMYFCAIEGWETQYFGPGTRLLVL.